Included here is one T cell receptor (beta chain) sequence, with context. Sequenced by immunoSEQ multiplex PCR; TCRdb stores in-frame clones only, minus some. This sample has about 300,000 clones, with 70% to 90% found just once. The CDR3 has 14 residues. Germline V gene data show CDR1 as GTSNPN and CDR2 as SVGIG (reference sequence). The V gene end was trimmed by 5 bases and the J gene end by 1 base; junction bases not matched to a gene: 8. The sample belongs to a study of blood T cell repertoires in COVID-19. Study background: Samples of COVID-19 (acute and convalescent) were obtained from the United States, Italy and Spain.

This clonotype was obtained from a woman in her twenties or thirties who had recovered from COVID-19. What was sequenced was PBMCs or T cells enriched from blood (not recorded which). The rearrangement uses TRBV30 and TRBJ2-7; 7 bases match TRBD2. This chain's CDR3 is CAWGRDYTSYEQYF. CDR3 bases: TGTGCCTGGGGGCGGGACTACACTTCCTACGAGCAGTACTTC.